The table lists the clone carrying this T cell receptor beta chain with many counts. The data belong to a study of T-cell memory formation after mild COVID-19. TCRdb used MiXCR to reprocess the 5' RACE reads, holding one entry per CDR3 protein. The sample carries 180,000 or so distinct CDR3 sequences, roughly 10% recorded once. The clonotype originates from a man aged 18-30 years who had mild COVID-19 (a few samples of this study predate the infection). Cell type and time point are not known. The sequencing sample was made of PBMCs or a T cell subset sorted from them (not recorded which).

This CDR3 is CASRGLTVNTEAFF. CDR3 nucleotide sequence: TGCGCCAGTCGGGGCCTAACAGTGAACACTGAAGCTTTCTTT. The V call is TRBV4-1, the J call TRBJ1-1, with D possibly TRBD1 on 5 matching bases. V lost 9 bases, J lost 0 bases, and 14 bases lay in between. There are 14 residues in the CDR3. Germline V CDR1 and CDR2: MGHRA, YSYEKL.